This T cell receptor beta chain was recorded in a study of beta chain features in type 1 diabetes. Findings of the study overall: Shorter TCRB CDR3s, moderately but significantly so, marked every one of the four CD4+ subsets in Type 1 diabetes patients.

The investigators reverse transcribed all of the isolated RNA, so they sequenced expressed TCRB transcripts. Naive, central memory and regulatory T cell samples came to a mean of approximately 4 million reads. TCRdb's table, derived via immunoSEQ multiplex PCR, lists solely in-frame clones and lacks some. The repertoire holds 150,000 to 190,000 clones, 10% seen once, with more than 0.45% in the top ten. J gave up 5 bases and V 5 bases, and 11 bases lay outside the gene matches. The CDR3 is 16 residues long. Germline CDR1 reads LNHDA; CDR2 reads SQIVND (reference sequence). Only a few counts were recorded for this clone. The antigen is undetermined.

V and J are TRBV19 and TRBJ2-1; 8 positions agree with TRBD1. The sequenced sample was central memory CD4+ T cells from blood. This receptor was identified in a man under 40 with type 1 diabetes. CDR3 residues: CASSETSGGFNNEQFF. CDR3 nucleotides: TGTGCCAGTAGTGAAACCTCAGGGGGCTTCAACAATGAGCAGTTCTTC.